Sequencing of this TCR beta chain was carried out in a study of T-cell reconstitution after alpha-beta-depleted transplantation in children. In regard to this clonotype: Its antigen is unknown.

Unique molecular identifiers were incorporated during preparation of the TCRbeta library. TCRdb re-derived calls from the PCR reads in MiXCR, one entry per CDR3 protein. The sample includes about 830,000 distinct CDR3 sequences, under 20% of them seen just once. General study findings and limits: Among T cells one year after transplant, newly produced cells accounted for most counts and diversity. Reportedly, only several hundred clones from non-depleted graft cells drove alpha-beta T-cell counts at about two months.

In germline, CDR1 is SGHTA, CDR2 FQGTGA. This CDR3 has 15 amino acids. V lost 1 base and J 2 bases, leaving 9 bases between the germline ends. The V gene is TRBV7-3, the J gene TRBJ2-1; D may match TRBD1 or TRBD2 (5 bases each). Here the sequenced sample was PBMCs, mostly from graft donor cells, taken 360 days after TCRalphabeta/CD19-depleted stem cell transplant. The sequence was collected from a male patient younger than 18 who had a stem cell transplant for acute lymphoblastic leukemia, so the T cells may come from the graft donor. The CDR3 is CASSLNGAAYNEQFF. As DNA, the CDR3 is TGTGCCAGCAGCTTAAACGGGGCCGCCTACAATGAGCAGTTCTTC.